This T cell receptor beta chain was recovered during a study of cytomegalovirus exposure and HLA in healthy donors. Study background: The roughly 130 validation repertoires used the same platform as the approximately 700 first-cohort repertoires (as reported by a later analysis).

The data were produced by immunoSEQ multiplex PCR, yet TCRdb's version contains in-frame clones alone and is incomplete. This sample has 60,000 to 75,000 clones, with roughly 96% found just once. Trimming shortened V by 4 bases and J by 1 base, and 7 bases separated the two germline ends. Germline values: CDR1 ENHRY, CDR2 SYGVKD. There are 14 residues in the CDR3. The TCR comes from a man younger than 30 in good health and CMV-seronegative. Input material: PBMCs. This chain uses TRBV10-3 with TRBJ2-2, with a possible D match to TRBD1 (6 bases). The CDR3 loop reads CAISGRGNTGELFF. CDR3 bases: TGTGCCATCAGTGGCAGGGGGAACACCGGGGAGCTGTTTTTT.